This is a list of T cell receptor beta chains from one sample in a study of regulatory T cells in long-lasting Graves disease. One entry per CDR3 protein results from TCRdb running MiXCR on the multiplex PCR reads. The repertoire holds hundreds of thousands of distinct CDR3 sequences, about 13% seen once, with over 7.5% in the top ten. These data were also reused for a study on T cells in Graves' hyperthyroidism and ophthalmopathy.

Sample: peripheral blood mononuclear cells (PBMCs), taken at new diagnosis, from a patient treated with antithyroid drugs. The origin of the receptors is a man aged 25-40 years with Graves disease. The CDR3 runs from the conserved cysteine through the conserved F or W. D genes are given only for firm matches. Only part of the rows carry a size: once, few, many, or a class if the clone is expanded.

d_call	v_call	j_call	clone_size	cdr3_aa	cdr3_nt
.	TRBV20-1	TRBJ2-7	many	CSGGVGSEKGQYF	TGCAGTGGGGGGGTGGGGAGTGAAAAGGGGCAGTACTTC
TRBD1	TRBV28	TRBJ1-5	many	CASREDTGGNQPQHF	TGTGCCAGCAGGGAAGATACAGGGGGAAATCAGCCCCAGCATTTT
.	TRBV7-9	TRBJ1-3	.	CASSLLRLASSGNTIYF	TGTGCCAGCAGCCTACTCCGGCTCGCGAGCTCTGGAAACACCATATATTTT
TRBD1	TRBV3-1	TRBJ1-4	.	CASSQVGPGQGGEKLFF	TGTGCCAGCAGCCAAGTGGGCCCGGGACAGGGAGGTGAAAAACTGTTTTTT
TRBD2	TRBV12-3/TRBV12-4	TRBJ2-1	many	CASSLGLGGNEQFF	TGTGCCAGCAGTTTGGGACTAGGGGGCAATGAGCAGTTCTTC
.	TRBV29-1	TRBJ2-1	many	CSVEEGFDPRQFF	TGCAGCGTTGAGGAGGGCTTCGACCCCCGGCAGTTCTTC
.	TRBV4-1	TRBJ1-5	.	CASSQDGQSGQPQHF	TGCGCCAGCAGCCAAGATGGCCAGTCAGGTCAGCCCCAGCATTTT
.	TRBV19	TRBJ1-3	many	CASSIAHTPAGNTIYF	TGTGCCAGTAGTATAGCGCACACTCCGGCTGGAAACACCATATATTTT
.	TRBV6-1	TRBJ1-1	many	CASSEGTEAFF	TGTGCCAGCAGTGAGGGCACTGAAGCTTTCTTT
.	TRBV6-1	TRBJ2-7	once	CASSRDSFEQYF	TGTGCCAGCAGCCGCGACAGTTTCGAGCAGTACTTC
TRBD2	TRBV18	TRBJ2-7	few	CASSPYLAGGGDYEQYF	TGTGCCAGCTCACCTTACCTAGCGGGAGGAGGAGACTACGAGCAGTACTTC
TRBD1	TRBV12-5	TRBJ2-6	.	CASGLDRGPGANALTF	TGTGCTAGTGGTTTGGACAGGGGGCCTGGGGCCAACGCCCTGACTTTC
TRBD2	TRBV19	TRBJ2-7	.	CASSLTSGTAYEQYF	TGTGCCAGTAGTCTTACTAGCGGGACCGCCTACGAGCAGTACTTC
.	TRBV10-3	TRBJ2-7	.	CATEDSYYEQYF	TGTGCCACGGAAGACAGTTACTACGAGCAGTACTTC
.	TRBV6-1	TRBJ2-2	many	CASSEVRIGGNTGELFF	TGTGCCAGCAGTGAAGTGAGGATAGGGGGGAACACCGGGGAGCTGTTTTTT
.	TRBV4-1	TRBJ2-7	few	CASSPLPGPLSYEQYF	TGCGCCAGCAGCCCGCTTCCGGGGCCCCTCTCCTACGAGCAGTACTTC
TRBD1	TRBV11-2	TRBJ2-7	many	CASSLDPGQGIDEQYF	TGTGCCAGCAGCTTAGACCCGGGACAGGGTATCGACGAGCAGTACTTC
.	TRBV7-2	TRBJ2-5	many	CASRVGGSETQYF	TGTGCCAGCAGGGTAGGAGGATCAGAGACCCAGTACTTC
TRBD2	TRBV9	TRBJ2-1	few	CASSVAPSSGNNEQFF	TGTGCCAGCAGCGTAGCTCCGTCTAGCGGGAACAATGAGCAGTTCTTC
TRBD2	TRBV20-1	TRBJ2-1	many	CSARAGLAGGYNEQFF	TGCAGTGCTAGAGCCGGACTAGCGGGAGGGTACAATGAGCAGTTCTTC
TRBD2	TRBV5-1	TRBJ2-7	few	CASSLGGLAGAEQYF	TGCGCCAGCAGCTTGGGGGGACTAGCGGGAGCCGAGCAGTACTTC
.	TRBV2	TRBJ2-1	many	CAGARAGGPDEQFF	TGTGCGGGGGCCCGAGCAGGGGGGCCTGATGAGCAGTTCTTC
.	TRBV6-1	TRBJ2-2	.	CASGGWDRGELFF	TGTGCCAGCGGGGGGTGGGATCGCGGGGAGCTGTTTTTT
.	TRBV12-3/TRBV12-4	TRBJ1-5	many	CASSFQGSGSNQPQHF	TGTGCCAGCAGTTTCCAGGGGTCCGGTAGCAATCAGCCCCAGCATTTT
TRBD2	TRBV30	TRBJ2-3	.	CASDWIAGAADTQYF	TGTGCCTCTGACTGGATAGCGGGAGCGGCAGATACGCAGTATTTT
TRBD2	TRBV12-3/TRBV12-4	TRBJ2-7	many	CASSLRGAGRHSYEQYF	TGTGCCAGCAGTTTGCGGGGGGCGGGGCGGCACTCCTACGAGCAGTACTTC